This T cell receptor beta chain was profiled in a study of response to subunit inactivated influenza vaccine. Study-wide results and limits: Only a handful of new T cells, the authors suggested, are recruited with each seasonal influenza vaccination.

TCRdb re-analysed the RT-PCR reads in MiXCR, keeping a single row per CDR3 protein. The sample lists 400,000 to 650,000 distinct CDR3 sequences; roughly 7.9% were seen once. This clonotype turned up a few times. The antigen is unknown. CDR1 and CDR2 (germline): MNHNS, SASEGT. Unmatched junction bases numbered 9, after V lost 5 bases and J lost 4 bases. The CDR3 contains 15 residues. The specimen was PBMCs from blood, collected approximately 25 months after vaccination. This chain joins TRBV6-1 and TRBJ2-5; TRBD2 aligns across 8 bases. The sequence derives from a man aged 50 to 75 who received an inactivated influenza vaccine. The CDR3, as DNA: TGTGCCAGCAGTCAAACCCGGGGGGGCGTAGAGACCCAGTACTTC. The encoded protein is CASSQTRGGVETQYF.